The rows below give T cell receptor beta chains drawn from one sample of a study of blood T cells in healthy people across ages. TCRdb independently ran MiXCR on the 5' RACE reads; one entry per CDR3 protein. The sample has about 1,500,000 distinct CDR3 sequences; over 25% are singletons. The source material was blood. Receptor source: a woman in her twenties or thirties in good health. Each CDR3 is given without its conserved first and last residue. The D gene is left open where the match is weak. The size entry is marked missing in some rows and otherwise reads once, few, many or a size class.

v_call,clone_size,j_call,cdr3_length,d_call,cdr3_aa
TRBV6-2/TRBV6-3,.,TRBJ2-3,13,.,ASSDDIGSTDTQY
TRBV20-1,.,TRBJ1-5,10,TRBD1,SATGGGQPQH
TRBV14,.,TRBJ1-4,13,.,ASSQESGLLEKLF
TRBV2,few,TRBJ2-5,13,TRBD2,ASSESGGIQEAQY
TRBV30,few,TRBJ2-7,9,.,AWGTWGEQY
TRBV21-1,few,TRBJ2-1,15,.,ASSKARGLLAGGQQF
TRBV20-1,few,TRBJ2-5,11,TRBD1,SAPGQGASEQY
TRBV7-2,.,TRBJ2-5,12,TRBD2,ASSYLGLGETQY
TRBV7-6,.,TRBJ2-1,13,.,ATTRAGGGPGEQF
TRBV12-3/TRBV12-4,few,TRBJ2-5,13,TRBD2,ASSFGGSGRETQY
TRBV20-1,few,TRBJ2-2,15,TRBD2,SARAPGLAGGGGELF
TRBV12-3/TRBV12-4,.,TRBJ2-7,13,.,ASSRYGRDGDEQY
TRBV5-1,few,TRBJ2-5,13,.,ASSLGRTGPGEQY
TRBV4-1,few,TRBJ1-1,12,.,ASSDPRQNTEAF
TRBV12-3/TRBV12-4,few,TRBJ2-5,14,.,ASSLIPDWGEKTQY
TRBV15,few,TRBJ2-1,11,TRBD1,ATTKADRGEQF
TRBV20-1,many,TRBJ2-1,12,TRBD2,SASSGGVNNEQF
TRBV19,.,TRBJ1-2,13,.,ASSPRLGTNSGYT
TRBV29-1,few,TRBJ1-4,10,TRBD1,SVGQGEEKLF
TRBV7-8,few,TRBJ1-1,13,.,ASSLVEQLSTEAF
TRBV7-2,once,TRBJ2-3,14,.,ASSLGAAGWGDTQY
TRBV28,.,TRBJ2-1,16,TRBD2,ASNPLRPRSGRGHEQF
TRBV29-1,few,TRBJ2-2,11,TRBD2,SGGLDTTGELF
TRBV6-5,few,TRBJ2-7,14,.,ASKHIRDLMSYEQY
TRBV30,.,TRBJ2-7,13,.,AWAGGSGSSYEQY
TRBV5-4,few,TRBJ2-7,14,.,ASSNGKSGQRVEQY
TRBV6-2/TRBV6-3,.,TRBJ2-1,11,.,APHADPPDEQF
TRBV7-2,many,TRBJ1-6,9,.,ASSFGEPLH
TRBV30,many,TRBJ1-2,15,TRBD1,AWSPTGSTDYTRGYT
TRBV6-6,many,TRBJ1-5,12,.,ASSAGASNQPQH
TRBV7-9,.,TRBJ2-1,14,.,ASSTHLGPPGDKQF
TRBV12-3/TRBV12-4,.,TRBJ1-2,12,.,ASSSLAWGDGYT
TRBV6-5,many,TRBJ1-2,12,TRBD1,ASSYSTGIGGYT
TRBV3-1,.,TRBJ2-7,14,.,ASSQDTGTRIREQY
TRBV12-3/TRBV12-4,.,TRBJ2-5,13,.,ASSLAMSAWETQY
TRBV20-1,.,TRBJ2-5,13,TRBD2,SAWGGLAGTNEQY
TRBV5-1,many,TRBJ2-5,11,TRBD1,ASSTGGGETQY
TRBV5-1,.,TRBJ2-7,13,.,ASSCYQQGPYEQY
TRBV12-3/TRBV12-4,.,TRBJ2-1,12,.,ASQDRLIYNERF
TRBV20-1,few,TRBJ2-1,16,TRBD2,SARALKGKAGVLNEQF
TRBV10-3,.,TRBJ1-2,10,.,AIKEEEGGYT
TRBV7-2,few,TRBJ2-7,10,.,ASSPQYYEQY
TRBV20-1,.,TRBJ2-3,11,.,SAGSGYTDTQY
TRBV19,few,TRBJ2-3,13,.,ASTLSAWSTDTQY
TRBV15,many,TRBJ2-1,11,.,ATSRNSDYEQF
TRBV3-1,.,TRBJ2-5,15,.,ASSQSRGTSIGETQY
TRBV6-6,many,TRBJ2-5,14,.,ASTGAAQGIQETQY
TRBV6-6,many,TRBJ2-5,12,.,ASSYGRERETQY
TRBV9,.,TRBJ2-2,14,TRBD1,ASTAGQGAGTGELF
TRBV6-1,few,TRBJ2-7,13,TRBD1,ASSGQGWASYEQY
TRBV12-3/TRBV12-4,few,TRBJ2-3,14,.,ASSLRGALSTDTQY